The 16 T cell receptor beta chains given below trace back to one sample, sequenced in a study of blood T cell repertoires in COVID-19. Repertoires were generated with immunoSEQ multiplex PCR, while TCRdb's copy carries only in-frame clones and drops some. The table records 130,000 or so clones, about 72% of them present only once. The sample consisted of peripheral blood. Every receptor here comes from a woman in her 70s with acute or convalescent COVID-19.

This chain links TRBV7-2 with TRBJ2-7; no clear D. CDR3 size: 14 residues. Germline loops: CDR1 SGHTA, CDR2 FQGNSA. The V end was cut by 1 base, the J end by 2 bases, with 9 bases between. The CDR3 region has the DNA TGTGCCAGCAGCTTAGTTGGCACAGCCTACGAGCAGTACTTC. Its translation is CASSLVGTAYEQYF.

The rearrangement joins TRBV10-1 to TRBJ1-5; 7 bases are a match to TRBD1. CDR3 length: 16 residues. Germline values: CDR1 WNHNN, CDR2 SYGVQD (reference sequence). J was trimmed by 0 bases and V by 4 bases; bases with no gene match: 6. The CDR3 DNA is TGCGCCAGCAGTGCCCCGACAGGGAATAGCAATCAGCCCCAGCATTTT. Translation gives CASSAPTGNSNQPQHF.

The chain couples TRBV7-9 to TRBJ2-2; D call uncertain. Germline V gives CDR1 SEHNR, CDR2 FQNEAQ (reference sequence). V lost 5 bases to trimming and J lost 3 bases, with 10 bases between them. This CDR3 has 14 residues. In DNA form, the CDR3 reads TGTGCCAGCAGCCTCGACTCAGACACCGGGGAGCTGTTTTTT. Translated: CASSLDSDTGELFF.

This clone was seen a handful of times. V and J are TRBV18 and TRBJ2-7; 7 bases map to TRBD1. Germline CDR1 KGHSH, CDR2 LQKENI. Germline trimming cut 5 bases from V and 2 bases from J; bases unmatched to any gene: 6. The CDR3 contains 14 residues. The CDR3 coding sequence is TGTGCCAGCTCAATGGGGACAGTTACCTACGAGCAGTACTTC. This sequence encodes CASSMGTVTYEQYF.

The chain is built from TRBV18 and TRBJ2-1, with a weak D call TRBD1 (5 bases). V dropped 4 bases and J dropped 4 bases, with 11 bases sitting between them. This CDR3 has 14 residues. The germline V gene encodes CDR1 KGHSH and CDR2 LQKENI. The CDR3: CASSRTPEYNEQFF. The CDR3 DNA is TGTGCCAGCTCACGGACACCGGAATACAATGAGCAGTTCTTC.

This chain links TRBV7-2 with TRBJ2-2, with a weak D call TRBD2 (7 bases). The germline gives CDR1 SGHTA, CDR2 FQGNSA. V gave up 7 bases and J gave up 6 bases, with 15 bases separating them. This CDR3 is 14 amino acids long. Here the CDR3 DNA reads TGTGCCAGCACCTTCGGAGGGGGGGCCGGGGAGCTGTTTTTT. The encoded protein is CASTFGGGAGELFF.

This clone was recorded at least ten times. The chain recombines TRBV4-3 with TRBJ1-6; 7 bases match TRBD1. The V gene end was trimmed by 3 bases and the J gene end by 7 bases; junction bases not matched to a gene: 6. The CDR3 consists of 15 residues. Germline V gene sequence: CDR1 LGHNA, CDR2 YSLEER. The CDR3 loop is CASSQRQGGNSPLHF. The CDR3 region has the DNA TGCGCCAGCAGCCAGCGACAGGGTGGAAATTCACCCCTCCACTTT.

The chain is built from TRBV6-6 and TRBJ1-1, with a possible D match to TRBD1 (5 bases). V shed 6 bases and J shed 3 bases, with 23 bases lying between them. The CDR3 runs to 17 residues. Germline V gene data show CDR1 as MNHNY and CDR2 as SVGAGI (reference sequence). CDR3 in amino acids: CASRRRQLGGRDTEAFF. Written as DNA, the CDR3 is TGTGCCAGCAGACGACGGCAATTGGGGGGTAGGGACACTGAAGCTTTCTTT.

V and J are TRBV15 and TRBJ1-1, with D possibly being TRBD1 (5 bases). The CDR3 runs 12 residues. V lost 0 bases and J lost 8, with 7 bases in between. The V gene's germline CDR1 is LNHNV and CDR2 YYDKDF (reference sequence). The CDR3 sequence is CATSRDRGEAFF. The CDR3 DNA is TGTGCCACCAGCAGAGACCGGGGGGAAGCTTTCTTT.

This chain connects TRBV2 to TRBJ2-3; no clear D gene. Trimming removed 3 bases at V and 7 bases at J, with 20 bases between. CDR1 is SNHLY, CDR2 FYNNEI, per germline. This CDR3 has 16 amino acids. CDR3 sequence (DNA): TGTGCCAGCAGTGAGGGCTTGGTCCCTTCCATACATACGCAGTATTTT. Protein product: CASSEGLVPSIHTQYF. Drawing the rest from reference TRBV2 and TRBJ2-3, the complete variable domain is EPEVTQTPSHQVTQMGQEVILRCVPISNHLYFYWYRQILGQKVEFLVSFYNNEISEKSEIFDDQFSVERPDGSNFTLKIRSTKLEDSAMYFCASSEGLVPSIHTQYFGPGTRLTVL.

The V call is TRBV19, the J call TRBJ1-5, with 7 bases aligning to TRBD1. Germline assignment: CDR1 LNHDA and CDR2 SQIVND (reference sequence). CDR3 length equals 15 residues. J lost 4 bases, V lost 5 bases, and 8 bases had no gene match. CDR3 in DNA: TGTGCCAGTAGTCTCCGGGACAGCCTTAATCAGCCCCAGCATTTT. Translation: CASSLRDSLNQPQHF. The variable domain in full, with the rest retrieved from reference TRBV19 and TRBJ1-5, is DGGITQSPKYLFRKEGQNVTLSCEQNLNHDAMYWYRQDPGQGLRLIYYSQIVNDFQKGDIAEGYSVSREKKESFPLTVTSAQKNPTAFYLCASSLRDSLNQPQHFGDGTRLSIL.

V is TRBV2 and J is TRBJ1-2; TRBD1 aligns across 9 bases. Germline V lookup: CDR1 SNHLY, CDR2 FYNNEI. The CDR3 has 12 amino acids. J was trimmed by 5 bases and V by 7 bases; bases with no gene match: 2. CDR3 loop: CASTGQGYGYTF. In DNA, the CDR3 is TGTGCCAGCACCGGACAGGGGTATGGCTACACCTTC. Full variable domain (rest looked up from reference TRBV2 and TRBJ1-2): EPEVTQTPSHQVTQMGQEVILRCVPISNHLYFYWYRQILGQKVEFLVSFYNNEISEKSEIFDDQFSVERPDGSNFTLKIRSTKLEDSAMYFCASTGQGYGYTFGSGTRLTVV.

The rearrangement uses TRBV9 and TRBJ2-1, with 8 bases lining up with TRBD2. The CDR3 spans 15 residues. Germline values: CDR1 SGDLS, CDR2 YYNGEE. The trim removed 0 bases at V and 7 bases at J, leaving 6 bases unmatched. The CDR3 nucleotides are TGTGCCAGCAGCGTAGGAGCGGGAGCGGGTAATGAGCAGTTCTTC. Translation: CASSVGAGAGNEQFF.

In this sample, this clone turned up a few times. Written as DNA, the CDR3 is TGTGCCAGCAGTGAAGTGGGCGCTCGTGGAGCTTTCTTT. This codes for CASSEVGARGAFF. This rearrangement joins TRBV6-1 to TRBJ1-1; D ambiguous. The CDR3 totals 13 residues. Germline V gene sequence: CDR1 MNHNS, CDR2 SASEGT. The germline V and J ends were trimmed by 1 base and 10 bases, with 13 bases remaining between them.

The rearrangement joins TRBV3-1 (or the pseudogene TRBV3-2) to TRBJ2-5; TRBD1 matches 9 bases. The J segment lost 6 bases and the V segment lost 5 bases, leaving 7 bases of the junction unmatched. The CDR3 consists of 14 residues. Germline-derived CDR1 and CDR2 are LGHDT and YNNKEL (reference sequence). The CDR3 protein is CASSSRGTGQTQYF. Written as DNA, the CDR3 is TGTGCCAGCAGCTCCCGTGGGACAGGGCAGACCCAGTACTTC.

This sequence joins TRBV2 and TRBJ1-1; 7 nucleotides align to TRBD1. This CDR3 comprises 13 residues. Trimming cost V 7 bases and J 0 bases; bases outside gene matches: 2. Germline CDR1 reads SNHLY; CDR2 reads FYNNEI. Written as DNA, the CDR3 is TGTGCCAGCATGGGACAGTTGAACACTGAAGCTTTCTTT. This codes for CASMGQLNTEAFF.